A selection of T cell receptor beta chains follows, all from one sample in a study of cytomegalovirus exposure and HLA in healthy donors. TCRdb's copy holds only in-frame clones and misses some; the assay was immunoSEQ multiplex PCR. The sample yields under 150,000 clones, about 84% seen once. Sequencing was done on a sample of PBMCs. These TCRs come from a woman in her 40s in good health and CMV-seropositive. CDR3s leave out the opening cysteine and the closing phenylalanine or tryptophan. The listing skips clone size in some rows; elsewhere it reads once, few, many or a size class.

NA | TRBJ2-7 | TRBV2 | ASSEGSESYEQY
few | TRBJ2-7 | TRBV7-6 | ASSLLWQSEQY
NA | TRBJ2-7 | TRBV6-6 | ASSYGQGAAEQY
NA | TRBJ2-7 | TRBV5-4 | ASSRGGDYEQY
once | TRBJ2-5 | TRBV4-2 | ASSQGTAQEETQY
NA | TRBJ2-5 | TRBV5-1 | ASSLVSGRDQETQY
NA | TRBJ2-5 | TRBV5-6 | ASSAGQGLATQY
NA | TRBJ2-7 | TRBV6-1 | ASTSRGEQY
NA | TRBJ1-1 | TRBV6-5 | ASLGLLATEAF
NA | TRBJ1-2 | TRBV18 | ASSPQRGTGQVLDGYT
NA | TRBJ2-7 | TRBV6-6 | ASSWWQGGEQY
NA | TRBJ2-3 | TRBV7-2 | ASRGGGTDTQY
NA | TRBJ1-5 | TRBV5-8 | ASSLVPNSNQPQH
NA | TRBJ2-2 | TRBV28 | ASSSSAGELF
NA | TRBJ2-2 | TRBV7-8 | ASSSQGLAGGKTGELF
NA | TRBJ2-2 | TRBV11-2 | ASSLSSGPNTGELF